The 24 T cell receptor beta chains below were found in one sample sequenced in a study of blood T cells in healthy people across ages. Through a sample-barcoded 5' primer and a J-beta primer mix, a second PCR was run for about 6 to 12 cycles. MiXCR was run by TCRdb on the 5' RACE reads, yielding one entry per CDR3 protein. The sample lists around 800,000 distinct CDR3 sequences; 40% to 50% were seen once. Sequenced sample: blood. The receptors here all came from a man between 60 and 70 years old in good health.

CDR3 residues: CASSSRTRPGETQYF. The CDR3 region has the DNA TGTGCCAGCAGTTCCCGGACTAGGCCAGGAGAGACCCAGTACTTC. The rearrangement links TRBV27 to TRBJ2-5; 7 bases line up with TRBD2. The ends lost 4 bases at V and 4 bases at J; junction bases unmatched: 9. Germline-derived CDR1 and CDR2 are MNHEY and SMNVEV (reference sequence). This CDR3 is 15 amino acids long.

In regard to this clonotype: A much more abundant neighbour one base away suggests this may be a read error. The V call is TRBV2, the J call TRBJ2-1; D is uncertain. CDR1 and CDR2 from the germline V gene are SNHLY and FYNNEI. This CDR3 spans 10 amino acids. V was trimmed by 8 bases and J by 6 bases, leaving 5 bases between them. CDR3 nucleotides: TGTGCCAGCTCTCCCAATGAGCAGTTCTTC. This translates into CASSPNEQFF.

This clonotype has just a few counts. This chain uses TRBV7-2 with TRBJ2-3, with 7 positions matching TRBD1. V was clipped by 5 bases and J by 3 bases; unmatched bases: 8. Germline lookup yields CDR1 SGHTA and CDR2 FQGNSA. CDR3 length: 15 residues. The CDR3: CASSPQGVGTDTQYF. CDR3 nucleotide sequence: TGTGCCAGCAGCCCCCAGGGGGTGGGGACAGATACGCAGTATTTT.

This clonotype turned up a few times. The chain joins TRBV12-3 or TRBV12-4 to TRBJ2-5; the D gene is possibly TRBD1 (5 bases). CDR3 length: 13 amino acids. The germline V and J ends were trimmed by 9 bases and 7 bases, with 18 bases remaining between them. CDR3 nucleotide sequence: TGTGCCAGTGCTTGGCAGGGCCGGCGGACCCAGTACTTC. Translation: CASAWQGRRTQYF.

V is TRBV4-3 and J is TRBJ1-6; no clear D gene. V lost 3 bases, J lost 10 bases, and 16 bases lay in between. Germline V lookup: CDR1 LGHNA, CDR2 YSLEER. The CDR3 consists of 15 residues. CDR3 in DNA: TGCGCCAGCAGCCACTCAACCCAAATCGGGTCACCCCTCCACTTT. This sequence encodes CASSHSTQIGSPLHF.

The chain joins TRBV28 to TRBJ1-4; no reliable D call. The CDR3 covers 16 residues. Germline CDR1 and CDR2: MDHEN and SYDVKM. V was pared by 3 bases and J by 10 bases, with 21 bases between. The CDR3 loop is CASSFRDLASLGKLFF. In nucleotides, the CDR3 is TGTGCCAGCAGTTTTAGGGATCTGGCGTCACTAGGAAAACTGTTTTTT.

The chain carries TRBV7-2 and TRBJ2-5, with 7 positions matching TRBD1. The ends lost 1 base at V and 5 bases at J; junction bases unmatched: 7. Germline lookup yields CDR1 SGHTA and CDR2 FQGNSA. This CDR3 contains 15 residues. The CDR3 is CASSLGTGDGETQYF. CDR3 nucleotide sequence: TGTGCCAGCAGCTTAGGTACAGGGGACGGGGAGACCCAGTACTTC.

V is TRBV12-3 or TRBV12-4 and J is TRBJ1-6, with 7 bases fitting TRBD1. Trimming took 6 bases from V and 5 from J; bases not matched to a gene: 4. The CDR3 spans 14 residues. This chain's CDR3 is CASSRGQDNSPLHF. CDR3 nucleotides: TGTGCCAGCAGCCGCGGACAGGATAATTCACCCCTCCACTTT.

This clonotype was seen only a few times. The chain recombines TRBV5-6 with TRBJ2-1; perhaps TRBD1 as D (5 bases). This CDR3 comprises 17 residues. Germline V gene sequence: CDR1 SGHDT, CDR2 YYEEEE. The V gene lost 2 bases and the J gene lost 1 base, with 16 bases spanning the gap. CDR3 protein: CASSFGLQGISYNEQFF. The CDR3 DNA reads as TGTGCCAGCAGCTTTGGTTTGCAGGGCATTTCCTACAATGAGCAGTTCTTC.

As for this clonotype: At one of its ends the junction is not consistent with the germline gene, which may arise from a read error. The genes are TRBV12-3 or TRBV12-4 and TRBJ1-5; D is possibly TRBD1 (5 bases). This CDR3 contains 13 residues. CDR3: CVSSFGGDQPQHF. The CDR3 bases are TGTGTCAGCAGCTTTGGGGGGGATCAGCCCCAGCATTTT.

The chain employs TRBV20-1 and TRBJ1-2; D not certain. This CDR3 is built from 12 residues. With 3 bases removed from V and 4 bases from J, the gap between germline ends came to 9 bases. Per germline, CDR1 DFQATT and CDR2 SNEGSKA (reference sequence). This CDR3 is CSASPDAYGYTF. As DNA, the CDR3 is TGCAGTGCTAGCCCGGACGCCTATGGCTACACCTTC.

The gene calls are TRBV20-1 and TRBJ1-2; maybe TRBD1 (6 bases). This CDR3 has 16 residues. V shed 0 bases and J shed 4 bases, with 18 bases lying between them. The germline CDR1 and CDR2 sequences are DFQATT and SNEGSKA (reference sequence). CDR3 protein: CSARDSGGQATYGYTF. The CDR3 DNA sequence: TGCAGTGCTAGAGATTCTGGGGGCCAAGCTACCTATGGCTACACCTTC.

V is TRBV27 and J is TRBJ2-7; a possible D gene is TRBD1 (6 bases). CDR3 length equals 16 residues. Trimming pared 6 bases from V and 2 bases from J, leaving 20 bases between. Germline loops: CDR1 MNHEY, CDR2 SMNVEV (reference sequence). The CDR3 DNA is TGTGCCAGCAGCTCAATCCCGGGACACCGTGCCTACGAGCAGTACTTC. It is translated as CASSSIPGHRAYEQYF.

Comment on this clonotype: A junction boundary mismatches the germline segment, possibly from a read error. V gene TRBV6-5 combines with J gene TRBJ1-2, with D hard to call. This CDR3 is 13 amino acids long. Germline CDR1 and CDR2: MNHEY and SVGAGI. As DNA, the CDR3 is TGTGCCGGCAGTTACTCCTTGGGTTACGGCTACACCTTC. Protein: CAGSYSLGYGYTF.

This chain uses TRBV2 with TRBJ2-5; 8 nucleotides agree with TRBD1. Trimming took 1 base from V and 5 from J; bases not matched to a gene: 6. The CDR3 is 15 amino acids. Germline V gene data show CDR1 as SNHLY and CDR2 as FYNNEI. CDR3 DNA: TGTGCCAGCAGTGAAGGGACAGGGTTTCGGGAGACCCAGTACTTC. It translates to CASSEGTGFRETQYF.

This clonotype showed up just a few times. The rearrangement joins TRBV5-6 to TRBJ2-3; no definite D call. This CDR3 spans 15 amino acids. Germline-derived CDR1 and CDR2 are SGHDT and YYEEEE. Trimming cost V 0 bases and J 2 bases, with 10 bases left between them. For the CDR3, the DNA is TGTGCCAGCAGCTTGGCGGGCGTTAACACAGATACGCAGTATTTT. Its protein product is CASSLAGVNTDTQYF.

This clonotype was recorded only once. The chain recombines TRBV18 with TRBJ2-1, with D perhaps matching TRBD1 (5 bases). The CDR3 consists of 16 residues. Germline V CDR1 and CDR2: KGHSH, LQKENI. V lost 0 bases, J lost 0 bases, and 9 bases lay in between. The CDR3 is CASSPPQGASYNEQFF. CDR3 DNA sequence: TGTGCCAGCTCACCACCCCAGGGCGCCTCCTACAATGAGCAGTTCTTC.

V and J are TRBV12-3 or TRBV12-4 and TRBJ2-3; the match to TRBD2 covers 8 bases. After removal of 3 bases from V and 2 bases from J, the junction contained 7 bases not matched to a gene. The CDR3 runs 16 residues. Here the CDR3 DNA reads TGTGCCAGCAGTTTCGGGGGGGGGGCGCACACAGATACGCAGTATTTT. This encodes CASSFGGGAHTDTQYF.

This clonotype has only one observation. V usage is TRBV6-1 and J usage is TRBJ2-1, with TRBD1 identical over 8 bases. The CDR3 has 15 residues. Germline lookup yields CDR1 MNHNS and CDR2 SASEGT. Trimming took 5 bases from V and 6 from J; bases not matched to a gene: 9. The CDR3 DNA is TGTGCCAGCAGTCCCCCCGGGACAGGTTCCAATGAGCAGTTCTTC. The encoded protein is CASSPPGTGSNEQFF.

This clonotype was counted only a few times. The V gene is TRBV6-6, the J gene TRBJ2-7; D may match TRBD1 or TRBD2 (5 bases each). CDR3 length: 15 residues. Germline assignment: CDR1 MNHNY and CDR2 SVGAGI (reference sequence). The V end was cut by 4 bases, the J end by 3 bases, with 16 bases between. Here the CDR3 reads CASSFLEVGDYEQYF. The CDR3 nucleotides are TGTGCCAGCAGTTTTCTGGAGGTGGGGGACTACGAGCAGTACTTC.

This clonotype was seen more than once but under ten times. The rearrangement uses TRBV7-2 and TRBJ1-2, with 7 bases matching TRBD1. With 1 base clipped from V and 8 bases from J, the junction kept 10 bases outside the gene matches. Germline assignment: CDR1 SGHTA and CDR2 FQGNSA. The CDR3 covers 15 residues. The CDR3 is CASSLGQGIGAGYTF. The CDR3 coding sequence is TGTGCCAGCAGCTTAGGACAGGGAATCGGAGCGGGCTACACCTTC.

The rearrangement uses TRBV7-8 and TRBJ2-7; a possible D gene is TRBD2 (5 bases). V gave up 5 bases and J gave up 1 base, with 15 bases separating them. The CDR3 covers 15 residues. Germline V gene sequence: CDR1 SGHVS, CDR2 FQNEAQ. The CDR3: CASSKQGRGSYEQYF. In DNA form, the CDR3 reads TGTGCCAGCAGCAAACAAGGACGGGGATCCTACGAGCAGTACTTC.

The genes are TRBV20-1 and TRBJ1-2, with D unresolved. V was pared by 3 bases and J by 3 bases, with 11 bases between. This CDR3 is built from 13 residues. CDR1 is DFQATT and CDR2 is SNEGSKA in the germline V gene (reference sequence). Written as DNA, the CDR3 is TGCAGTGCTAGTGCGGACCGAGACTATGGCTACACCTTC. Translated, it gives CSASADRDYGYTF.

This clonotype appeared a single time. The V and J genes are TRBV6-2 or TRBV6-3 and TRBJ1-1, with D tentatively TRBD1 (6 bases). The CDR3 sequence is 17 residues long. The V end was cut by 1 base, the J end by 4 bases, with 19 bases between. Germline V CDR1 and CDR2: MNHEY, SVGEGT. CDR3 coding DNA: TGTGCCAGCAGTTACTGGACAGCCCAGGCGACGGTCACTGAAGCTTTCTTT. Its protein product is CASSYWTAQATVTEAFF.